This T cell receptor (beta chain) was sequenced in a study of response to subunit inactivated influenza vaccine. This clonotype showed up many times. One entry per CDR3 protein, called by TCRdb with MiXCR from the RT-PCR reads. The table lists some 570,000 distinct CDR3 sequences, about 11% of them singletons, with approximately 11% in the top ten. CDR3 length: 15 residues. Germline V gene sequence: CDR1 LGHNA, CDR2 YNFKEQ. The trim removed 5 bases at V and 6 bases at J, leaving 9 bases unmatched. A further study also used this sample, focusing on T cells expressing NK-cell markers. That report notes: The authors generated TCR beta cDNA through 5'RACE template switching with UMIs. The same clonotypes also predominated in the CD3+CD56-NKG2C+ fraction of a handful of donors.

The sequencing here drew on PBMCs from blood, taken on the day of vaccination. The J gene is TRBJ2-7, the V gene TRBV4-2; 11 positions agree with TRBD1. The TCR originated in a man in his fifties who received an inactivated influenza vaccine. The CDR3 region is CASSGRTGGYLEQYF. The CDR3 DNA is TGTGCCAGCAGCGGACGGACAGGGGGCTATCTCGAGCAGTACTTC.